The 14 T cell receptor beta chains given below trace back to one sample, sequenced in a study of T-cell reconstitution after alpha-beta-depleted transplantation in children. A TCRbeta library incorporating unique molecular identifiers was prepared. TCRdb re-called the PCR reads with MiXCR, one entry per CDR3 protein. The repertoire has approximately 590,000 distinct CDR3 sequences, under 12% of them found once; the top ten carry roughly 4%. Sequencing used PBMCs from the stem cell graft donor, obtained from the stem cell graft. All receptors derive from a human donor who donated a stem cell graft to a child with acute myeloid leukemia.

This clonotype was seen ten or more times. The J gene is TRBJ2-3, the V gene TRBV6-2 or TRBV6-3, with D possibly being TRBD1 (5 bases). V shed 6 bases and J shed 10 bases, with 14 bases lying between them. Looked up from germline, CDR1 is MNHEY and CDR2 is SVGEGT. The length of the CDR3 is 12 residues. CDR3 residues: CASSTDRLAQYF. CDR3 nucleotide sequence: TGTGCCAGCAGCACCGACAGACTGGCGCAGTATTTT.

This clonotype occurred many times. The CDR3 nucleotides read TGCAGTGCTGCCGGTGGGCTAGCGGGCCTCCAAGAGACCCAGTACTTC. It codes for CSAAGGLAGLQETQYF. This chain connects TRBV20-1 to TRBJ2-5, with 8 bases fitting TRBD2. V trimming: 5 bases; J trimming: 1 base; junction bases outside the gene matches: 12. This CDR3 comprises 16 residues. Per germline, CDR1 DFQATT and CDR2 SNEGSKA (reference sequence).

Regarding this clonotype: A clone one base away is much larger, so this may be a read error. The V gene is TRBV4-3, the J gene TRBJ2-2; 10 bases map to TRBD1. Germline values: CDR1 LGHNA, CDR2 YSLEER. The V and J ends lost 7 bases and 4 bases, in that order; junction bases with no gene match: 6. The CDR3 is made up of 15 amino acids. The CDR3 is CASNRDRGPTGELFF. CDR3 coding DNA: TGCGCCAGCAACCGCGACAGGGGGCCCACCGGGGAGCTGTTTTTT.

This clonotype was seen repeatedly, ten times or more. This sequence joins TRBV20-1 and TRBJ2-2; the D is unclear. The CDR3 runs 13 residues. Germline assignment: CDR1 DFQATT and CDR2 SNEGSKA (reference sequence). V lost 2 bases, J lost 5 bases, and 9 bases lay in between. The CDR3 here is CSARLTETGELFF. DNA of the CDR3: TGCAGTGCTAGATTGACGGAAACCGGGGAGCTGTTTTTT.

The CDR3 DNA reads TGCAGTGCGCGAGAAAGGGGAGTGGGACGCTACAATGAGCAGTTCTTC. Protein sequence: CSARERGVGRYNEQFF. The gene calls are TRBV20-1 and TRBJ2-1; D is perhaps TRBD1 or TRBD2 (5 bases each). From germline, CDR1 is DFQATT and CDR2 SNEGSKA (reference sequence). V was cut by 6 bases and J by 3 bases, with 21 bases left in between. This CDR3 region has 16 residues.

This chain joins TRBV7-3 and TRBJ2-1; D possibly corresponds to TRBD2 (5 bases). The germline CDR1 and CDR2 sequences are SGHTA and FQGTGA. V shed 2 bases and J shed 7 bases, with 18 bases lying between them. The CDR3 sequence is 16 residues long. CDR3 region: CASSLEGRVPLNEQFF. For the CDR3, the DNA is TGTGCCAGCAGCTTAGAAGGGCGGGTACCTCTGAATGAGCAGTTCTTC.

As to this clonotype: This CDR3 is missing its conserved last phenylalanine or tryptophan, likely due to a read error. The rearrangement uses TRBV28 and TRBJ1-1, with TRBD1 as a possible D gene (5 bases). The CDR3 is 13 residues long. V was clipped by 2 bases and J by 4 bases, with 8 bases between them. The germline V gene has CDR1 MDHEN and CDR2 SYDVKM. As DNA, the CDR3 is TGTGCCAGCAGTTTAACTGGGGGCACTGAAGCTTTCTAT. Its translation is CASSLTGGTEAFY.

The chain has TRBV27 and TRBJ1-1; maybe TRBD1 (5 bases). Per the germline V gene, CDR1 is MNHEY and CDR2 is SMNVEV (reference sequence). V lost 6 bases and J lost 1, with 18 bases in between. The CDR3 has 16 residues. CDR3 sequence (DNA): TGTGCCAGCAGCCCAGGGACGTGGACGAAGAACACTGAAGCTTTCTTT. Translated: CASSPGTWTKNTEAFF.

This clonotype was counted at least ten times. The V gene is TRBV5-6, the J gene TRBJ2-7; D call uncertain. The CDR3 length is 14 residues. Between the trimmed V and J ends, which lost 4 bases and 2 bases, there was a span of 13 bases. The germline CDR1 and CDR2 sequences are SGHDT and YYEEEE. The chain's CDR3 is CASSPVGRTYEQYF. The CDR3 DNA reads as TGTGCCAGCAGCCCGGTCGGCAGGACCTACGAGCAGTACTTC.

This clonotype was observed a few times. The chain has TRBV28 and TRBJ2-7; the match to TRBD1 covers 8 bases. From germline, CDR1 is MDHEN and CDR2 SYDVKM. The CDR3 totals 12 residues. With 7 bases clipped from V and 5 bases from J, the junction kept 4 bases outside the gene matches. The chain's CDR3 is CASTTGGHEQYF. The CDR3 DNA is TGTGCCAGCACCACAGGGGGGCACGAGCAGTACTTC.

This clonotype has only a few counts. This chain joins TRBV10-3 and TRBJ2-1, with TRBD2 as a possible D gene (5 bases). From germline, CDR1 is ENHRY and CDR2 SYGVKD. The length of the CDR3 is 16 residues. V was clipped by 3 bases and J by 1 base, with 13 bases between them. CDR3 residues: CAISESEGASYNEQFF. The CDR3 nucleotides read TGTGCCATCAGTGAATCTGAGGGAGCTTCCTACAATGAGCAGTTCTTC.

The DNA for the CDR3 is TGTGCCAGCGGTCTAGGGGGAGCCGGGGAGCTGTTTTTT. Translation: CASGLGGAGELFF. The chain combines TRBV7-3 with TRBJ2-2; perhaps TRBD1 as D (6 bases). V lost 8 bases and J 6 bases, leaving 13 bases between the germline ends. Germline CDR1 SGHTA, CDR2 FQGTGA. The CDR3 runs to 13 residues. Supplemented by reference TRBV7-3 and TRBJ2-2, the full variable domain reads GAGVSQTPSNKVTEKGKYVELRCDPISGHTALYWYRQSLGQGPEFLIYFQGTGAADDSGLPNDRFFAVRPEGSVSTLKIQRTERGDSAVYLCASGLGGAGELFFGEGSRLTVL.

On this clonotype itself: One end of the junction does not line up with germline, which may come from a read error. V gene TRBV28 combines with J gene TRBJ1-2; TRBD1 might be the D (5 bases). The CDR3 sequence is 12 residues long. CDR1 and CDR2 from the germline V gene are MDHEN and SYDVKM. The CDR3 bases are TGCTCTGTGGGGGTTTCCAACTATGGCTACACCTTC. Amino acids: CSVGVSNYGYTF.

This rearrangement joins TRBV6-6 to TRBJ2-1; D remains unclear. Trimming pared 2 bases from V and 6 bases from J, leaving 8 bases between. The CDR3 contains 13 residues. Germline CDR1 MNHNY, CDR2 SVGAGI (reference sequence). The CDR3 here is CASSYVLRNEQFF. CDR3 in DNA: TGTGCCAGCAGTTACGTACTTCGCAATGAGCAGTTCTTC.